These 23 T cell receptor beta chains share one sample of origin, sequenced in a study of CD8 T cells in ankylosing spondylitis. These receptors have no known antigen. The study, taken as a whole, reports: For ankylosing spondylitis blood, a TCR beta motif of roughly 8 highly homologous variants appeared characteristic.

TCRdb reprocessed the 5' RACE reads with MiXCR, giving one entry per CDR3 protein. The sample records 130,000 or so distinct CDR3 sequences, about a sixth being singletons. Sequenced: blood, either unsorted or a sorted T cell fraction (not recorded which). The receptor set was obtained from a male donor with ankylosing spondylitis.

This clonotype was observed a handful of times. This chain joins TRBV20-1 and TRBJ2-5, with a weak D call TRBD1 (6 bases). The CDR3 has 13 residues. V was shortened by 1 base and J by 4 bases, with 10 bases between the two germline ends. Germline CDR1 DFQATT, CDR2 SNEGSKA (reference sequence). The chain's CDR3 is CSARARGTETQYF. The CDR3 DNA sequence: TGCAGTGCTAGAGCAAGGGGGACAGAGACCCAGTACTTC.

J is TRBJ2-1 and V is TRBV20-1, with a tentative D call TRBD2 (5 bases). The V and J ends lost 1 base and 7 bases respectively, with 14 bases between them. Germline lookup yields CDR1 DFQATT and CDR2 SNEGSKA (reference sequence). This CDR3 contains 14 residues. CDR3 DNA sequence: TGCAGTGCTAGAGTCCTATCCAGAGGGAATGAGCAGTTCTTC. Protein sequence: CSARVLSRGNEQFF.

The chain is built from TRBV20-1 and TRBJ2-3; TRBD2 matches at 15 bases. The CDR3 runs to 15 residues. Germline values: CDR1 DFQATT, CDR2 SNEGSKA (reference sequence). With 6 bases clipped from V and 7 bases from J, the junction kept 8 bases outside the gene matches. The CDR3 DNA reads as TGCAGTGCGACACATGGACTAGCGGGAGGGTATACGCAGTATTTT. Its protein is CSATHGLAGGYTQYF.

The gene calls are TRBV6-5 and TRBJ2-5; D remains ambiguous. This CDR3 has 16 residues. V lost 0 bases and J 0 bases, leaving 11 bases between the germline ends. From germline, CDR1 is MNHEY and CDR2 SVGAGI. The CDR3 DNA follows: TGTGCCAGCAGTTACTCGGGTTACACCAACCAAGAGACCCAGTACTTC. This gives the protein CASSYSGYTNQETQYF.

This clonotype was detected a few times. The rearrangement joins TRBV7-3 to TRBJ1-1; unclear D gene. Per germline, CDR1 SGHTA and CDR2 FQGTGA. The CDR3 extends over 14 amino acids. Deletions cut 5 bases from V and 3 bases from J, with 13 bases between. CDR3 amino acids: CASSLGMADTEAFF. CDR3 bases: TGTGCCAGCAGCCTAGGCATGGCAGACACTGAAGCTTTCTTT.

J is TRBJ2-2 and V is TRBV24-1; tentatively, D is TRBD1 (5 bases). Germline V gives CDR1 KGHDR, CDR2 SFDVKD. V lost 2 bases and J lost 3, with 18 bases in between. The CDR3 loop spans 18 amino acids. The CDR3 region has the DNA TGTGCCACCAGTGATTCGCCAGGGTCGTGGGGTTACACCGGGGAGCTGTTTTTT. This translates into CATSDSPGSWGYTGELFF.

This clonotype has a handful of counts. The chain joins TRBV27 to TRBJ2-1; perhaps TRBD1 as D (7 bases). Trimming removed 5 bases at V and 0 bases at J, with 20 bases between. CDR3 length: 18 amino acids. Germline CDR1 is MNHEY and CDR2 is SMNVEV (reference sequence). As DNA, the CDR3 is TGTGCCAGCAGTCCGGGACAGTTAATGGGGGGCTCCTACAATGAGCAGTTCTTC. Translation gives CASSPGQLMGGSYNEQFF.

A few counts support this clonotype. This chain links TRBV10-2 with TRBJ1-6; D remains unclear. Germline V CDR1 and CDR2: WSHSY, SAAADI. The V gene lost 2 bases and the J gene lost 10 bases, with 3 bases spanning the gap. The CDR3 is 11 amino acids. DNA for the CDR3: TGCGCCAGCAGTGAGACGTCACCCCTCCACTTT. It codes for CASSETSPLHF.

This clonotype appeared a few times. The chain couples TRBV12-3 or TRBV12-4 to TRBJ2-3; D unresolved. V was cut by 7 bases and J by 6 bases, with 11 bases left in between. The CDR3 covers 12 residues. The CDR3 loop is CASTARTDTQYF. CDR3 bases: TGTGCCAGCACCGCGCGAACGGATACGCAGTATTTT.

The DNA for the CDR3 is TGTGCCAGCAGGCGGACAGGACCAAGCACAGATACGCAGTATTTT. Translation: CASRRTGPSTDTQYF. This chain connects TRBV7-8 to TRBJ2-3; 7 nucleotides match TRBD1. This CDR3 region has 15 residues. Germline V gene sequence: CDR1 SGHVS, CDR2 FQNEAQ. The V segment lost 6 bases and the J segment 0 bases; nucleotides outside the gene matches: 6.

V and J are TRBV4-3 and TRBJ1-1; the D gene is possibly TRBD1 (6 bases). The V end lost 2 bases, the J end lost 4 bases, and 14 bases lay between the germline ends. From germline, CDR1 is LGHNA and CDR2 YSLEER. The length of the CDR3 is 15 residues. The CDR3 spells CASSQWVQGITEAFF. The CDR3, as DNA: TGCGCCAGCAGCCAATGGGTCCAGGGGATCACTGAAGCTTTCTTT.

This clonotype was seen only a few times. CDR3 nucleotides: TGTGCCAGCACAGAAGGGGGATCGAACACTGAAGCTTTCTTT. Amino acid sequence: CASTEGGSNTEAFF. The gene calls are TRBV28 and TRBJ1-1; perhaps TRBD1 as D (6 bases). Germline CDR1 MDHEN, CDR2 SYDVKM. V was pared by 7 bases and J by 1 base, with 13 bases between. This CDR3 is 14 amino acids long.

This clonotype appeared a few times. V usage is TRBV9 and J usage is TRBJ2-3; D not certain. Germline V gene sequence: CDR1 SGDLS, CDR2 YYNGEE. V was clipped by 4 bases and J by 2 bases, with 17 bases between them. The CDR3 is 16 amino acids. The CDR3 DNA sequence: TGTGCCAGCAGCCCAAAGAGTAGGGTGACCACAGATACGCAGTATTTT. Its translation is CASSPKSRVTTDTQYF.

This clonotype turned up a few times. V and J are TRBV9 and TRBJ2-5; D may be TRBD1 or TRBD2 (6 bases each). The germline V gene has CDR1 SGDLS and CDR2 YYNGEE. CDR3 size: 13 residues. The V and J ends lost 10 bases and 9 bases respectively, with 22 bases between them. In DNA, the CDR3 is TGTGCCTGCTCGGAGGGGGACCACAGGCCCCAGTACTTC. It codes for CACSEGDHRPQYF.

This clonotype showed up just a few times. The V call is TRBV15, the J call TRBJ2-1; the match to TRBD2 covers 10 bases. This CDR3 contains 19 residues. V was pared by 3 bases and J by 0 bases, with 11 bases of the junction left unmatched. CDR1 LNHNV and CDR2 YYDKDF come from the germline V gene (reference sequence). CDR3 sequence: CATSSPRLAGESSYNEQFF. The CDR3 bases are TGTGCCACCAGCAGCCCGAGGCTAGCGGGGGAGAGCTCCTACAATGAGCAGTTCTTC.

This clonotype was seen at least ten times. The chain links TRBV27 to TRBJ2-1; possible D gene TRBD1, 5 bases. The CDR3 is made up of 12 amino acids. The germline CDR1 and CDR2 sequences are MNHEY and SMNVEV (reference sequence). Between the trimmed V and J ends, which lost 6 bases and 10 bases, there was a span of 13 bases. This chain's CDR3 is CASRGQGWEQFF. The CDR3 DNA reads TGTGCCAGCAGGGGCCAGGGTTGGGAGCAGTTCTTC.

This clonotype was detected only a few times. This chain joins TRBV10-3 and TRBJ2-7; D not resolved. Trimming shortened V by 8 bases and J by 4 bases, and 12 bases separated the two germline ends. This CDR3 comprises 12 residues. Looked up from germline, CDR1 is ENHRY and CDR2 is SYGVKD. The CDR3 spells CAIGVSRYEQYF. The CDR3 bases are TGTGCCATCGGGGTTAGCAGGTACGAGCAGTACTTC.

This clonotype was seen at least ten times. The CDR3, as DNA: TGCGCCAGCAGCGTGTACAGGGGGCCCTTGAACACTGAAGCTTTCTTT. It is translated as CASSVYRGPLNTEAFF. The chain employs TRBV5-1 and TRBJ1-1; TRBD1 matches at 9 bases. CDR1 and CDR2 from the germline V gene are SGHRS and YFSETQ. V was clipped by 4 bases and J by 0 bases; unmatched bases: 7. This CDR3 has 16 residues.

At least ten counts were recorded for this clonotype. CDR3 DNA sequence: TGTGCCAGCAGCTTACTGGGACAGGGGAACACTGAAGCTTTCTTT. This sequence encodes CASSLLGQGNTEAFF. This chain joins TRBV11-3 and TRBJ1-1, with 9 bases fitting TRBD1. Germline assignment: CDR1 SGHNT and CDR2 YENEEA. The V and J ends lost 2 bases and 1 base, in that order; junction bases with no gene match: 2. The length of the CDR3 is 15 residues. The complete variable domain, with remaining parts taken from reference TRBV11-3 and TRBJ1-1, reads EAGVVQSPRYKIIEKKQPVAFWCNPISGHNTLYWYLQNLGQGPELLIRYENEEAVDDSQLPKDRFSAERLKGVDSTLKIQPAELGDSAVYLCASSLLGQGNTEAFFGQGTRLTVV.

The chain uses TRBV5-1 and TRBJ2-2, with no clear D. The V gene's germline CDR1 is SGHRS and CDR2 YFSETQ. V shed 0 bases and J shed 3 bases, with 12 bases lying between them. The CDR3 is 16 amino acids. Here the CDR3 DNA reads TGCGCCAGCAGCTTGGAGCAGCTCTTTGACACCGGGGAGCTGTTTTTT. This sequence encodes CASSLEQLFDTGELFF.

This chain uses TRBV11-3 with TRBJ2-7; TRBD2 might be the D (5 bases). The CDR3 is 15 amino acids. Germline CDR1 SGHNT, CDR2 YENEEA. The V and J ends lost 4 bases and 3 bases respectively, with 16 bases between them. The CDR3 DNA is TGTGCCAGCAGCTATGGAGGCTGGGCCTACTACGAGCAGTACTTC. This gives the protein CASSYGGWAYYEQYF.

This rearrangement joins TRBV4-1 to TRBJ1-1, with D perhaps TRBD1 (5 bases). The ends were cut back, 5 bases at V and 1 base at J, with 11 bases in the middle. The CDR3 runs 14 residues. Germline loops: CDR1 MGHRA, CDR2 YSYEKL. CDR3 sequence: CASSANQGNTEAFF. The CDR3 nucleotides read TGCGCCAGCAGCGCGAACCAGGGGAACACTGAAGCTTTCTTT.

This rearrangement joins TRBV11-2 to TRBJ2-4; no firm D call. V gave up 5 bases and J gave up 10 bases, with 15 bases separating them. The CDR3 totals 13 residues. Germline-derived CDR1 and CDR2 are SGHAT and FQNNGV. CDR3 sequence (DNA): TGTGCCAGCAGCCTCGCCCCTGGCCCAATTCAGTACTTC. This gives the protein CASSLAPGPIQYF. The whole variable domain, remainder taken from reference TRBV11-2 and TRBJ2-4, is EAGVAQSPRYKIIEKRQSVAFWCNPISGHATLYWYQQILGQGPKLLIQFQNNGVVDDSQLPKDRFSAERLKGVDSTLKIQPAKLEDSAVYLCASSLAPGPIQYFGAGTRLSVL.